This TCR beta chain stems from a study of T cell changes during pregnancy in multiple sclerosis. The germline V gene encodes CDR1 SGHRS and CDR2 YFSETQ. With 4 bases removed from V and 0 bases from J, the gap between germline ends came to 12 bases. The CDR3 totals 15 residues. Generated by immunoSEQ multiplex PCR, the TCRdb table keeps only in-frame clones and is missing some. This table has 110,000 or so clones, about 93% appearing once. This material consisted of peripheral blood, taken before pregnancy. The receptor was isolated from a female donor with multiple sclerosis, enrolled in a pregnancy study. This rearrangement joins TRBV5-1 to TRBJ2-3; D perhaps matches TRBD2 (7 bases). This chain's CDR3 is CASSSRGASTDTQYF. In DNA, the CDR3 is TGCGCCAGCAGCAGTCGGGGGGCGAGCACAGATACGCAGTATTTT.